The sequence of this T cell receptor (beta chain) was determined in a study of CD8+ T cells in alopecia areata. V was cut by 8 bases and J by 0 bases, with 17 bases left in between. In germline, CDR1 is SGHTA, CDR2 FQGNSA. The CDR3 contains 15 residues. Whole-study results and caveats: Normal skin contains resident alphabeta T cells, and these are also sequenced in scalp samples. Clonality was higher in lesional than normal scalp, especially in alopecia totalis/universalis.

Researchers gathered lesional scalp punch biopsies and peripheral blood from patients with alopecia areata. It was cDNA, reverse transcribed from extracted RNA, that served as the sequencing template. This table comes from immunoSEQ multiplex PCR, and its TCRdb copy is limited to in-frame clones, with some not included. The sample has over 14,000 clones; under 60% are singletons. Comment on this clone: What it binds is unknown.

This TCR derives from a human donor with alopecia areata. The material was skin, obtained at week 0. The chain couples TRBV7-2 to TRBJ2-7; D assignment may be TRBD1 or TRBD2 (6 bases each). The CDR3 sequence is CASGRLGGFSYEQYF. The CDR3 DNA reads TGTGCCAGCGGACGCCTAGGGGGGTTCTCCTACGAGCAGTACTTC.